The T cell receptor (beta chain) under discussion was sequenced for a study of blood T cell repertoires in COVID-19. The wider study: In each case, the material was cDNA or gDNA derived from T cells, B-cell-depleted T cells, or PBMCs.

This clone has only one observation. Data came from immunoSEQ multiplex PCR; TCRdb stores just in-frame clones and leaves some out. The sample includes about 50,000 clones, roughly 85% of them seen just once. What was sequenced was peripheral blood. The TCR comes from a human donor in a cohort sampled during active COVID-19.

CDR3 protein: CASSLGRGLSYTF. The CDR3 bases are TGTGCCAGCAGTTTAGGCAGGGGGCTTTCCTACACCTTC. The rearrangement links TRBV27 to TRBJ1-2; 8 nucleotides line up with TRBD1. This CDR3 contains 13 residues. The V gene end was trimmed by 2 bases and the J gene end by 10 bases; junction bases not matched to a gene: 6. The germline V gene encodes CDR1 MNHEY and CDR2 SMNVEV (reference sequence).